The 17 T cell receptor beta chains reported below all come from one sample, sequenced in a study of blood T cell repertoires in COVID-19. Assay: immunoSEQ multiplex PCR; the TCRdb copy retains only in-frame clones and omits some. Here the sample spans roughly 120,000 clones, 70% to 85% being singletons. Specimen: peripheral blood. These receptors were collected from a man in his forties or fifties with acute or convalescent COVID-19.

The rearrangement uses TRBV19 and TRBJ2-3; 12 nucleotides agree with TRBD2. Trimming removed 7 bases from V and 5 bases from J; junction bases left unmatched: 7. This CDR3 is built from 15 residues. Germline lookup yields CDR1 LNHDA and CDR2 SQIVND (reference sequence). Here the CDR3 reads CASTWTSGKLDTQYF. In DNA, the CDR3 is TGTGCCAGTACCTGGACTAGCGGGAAATTAGATACGCAGTATTTT.

The J gene is TRBJ2-5, the V gene TRBV7-8; TRBD2 aligns across 10 bases. This CDR3 contains 16 residues. CDR1 is SGHVS and CDR2 is FQNEAQ in the germline V gene. The ends lost 7 bases at V and 5 bases at J; junction bases unmatched: 13. CDR3 sequence reads: CASTLSGSGRGETQYF. CDR3 nucleotide sequence: TGTGCCAGCACCCTTAGCGGGAGCGGGAGGGGTGAGACCCAGTACTTC.

The CDR3 loop is CASSEGSGGNTGELFF. The DNA of the CDR3 is TGCGCCAGCAGTGAGGGTAGCGGGGGCAACACCGGGGAGCTGTTTTTT. The chain employs TRBV10-1 and TRBJ2-2; TRBD2 agrees at 9 bases. V trimming: 2 bases; J trimming: 2 bases; junction bases outside the gene matches: 3. Germline lookup yields CDR1 WNHNN and CDR2 SYGVQD (reference sequence). The CDR3 loop spans 16 amino acids.

This clone has only a few counts. The chain employs TRBV5-4 and TRBJ2-6, with D possibly TRBD2 on 8 matching bases. The CDR3 is 19 residues long. Germline CDR1 is SGHNT and CDR2 is YYREEE (reference sequence). V was shortened by 4 bases and J by 0 bases, with 20 bases between the two germline ends. Here the CDR3 reads CASSVAGQRSSSGANVLTF. CDR3 DNA sequence: TGTGCCAGCAGCGTAGCGGGACAGCGAAGTAGCTCTGGGGCCAACGTCCTGACTTTC.

The J gene is TRBJ2-2, the V gene TRBV27; TRBD1 matches 12 bases. From germline, CDR1 is MNHEY and CDR2 SMNVEV (reference sequence). CDR3 length equals 14 residues. The ends lost 5 bases at V and 9 bases at J; junction bases unmatched: 4. The CDR3 region is CASSPGTGGRELFF. Here the CDR3 DNA reads TGTGCCAGCAGTCCGGGGACAGGGGGCAGGGAGCTGTTTTTT.

The chain couples TRBV7-8 to TRBJ2-2, with a weak D call TRBD2 (6 bases). Trimming removed 3 bases from V and 5 bases from J, with 13 bases in between. Germline CDR1 reads SGHVS; CDR2 reads FQNEAQ. This CDR3 comprises 15 residues. CDR3 coding DNA: TGTGCCAGCAGCTTTTTGGGGAGCGGGACCGGGGAGCTGTTTTTT. It specifies CASSFLGSGTGELFF.

The chain joins TRBV9 to TRBJ1-6, with 8 bases fitting TRBD1. Unmatched junction bases numbered 8, after V lost 0 bases and J lost 9 bases. The CDR3 has 16 residues. Germline values: CDR1 SGDLS, CDR2 YYNGEE. The CDR3 sequence is CASSVGGVTGASPLHF. The CDR3, as DNA: TGTGCCAGCAGCGTAGGAGGGGTGACAGGGGCTTCACCCCTCCACTTT.

The genes are TRBV29-1 and TRBJ2-3; 7 bases align to TRBD2. Germline CDR1 and CDR2: SQVTM and ANQGSEA. V was clipped by 7 bases and J by 2 bases; unmatched bases: 6. The CDR3 runs to 13 residues. The CDR3: CSARRGTTDTQYF. For the CDR3, the DNA is TGCAGCGCGAGGCGGGGGACCACAGATACGCAGTATTTT.

The V call is TRBV10-3, the J call TRBJ1-2, with 9 bases that match TRBD1. The CDR3 runs to 14 residues. CDR1 is ENHRY and CDR2 is SYGVKD in the germline V gene. The ends lost 6 bases at V and 3 bases at J; junction bases unmatched: 5. CDR3 coding DNA: TGTGCCATCAGCCGGGACAGGGAAGACTATGGCTACACCTTC. It is translated as CAISRDREDYGYTF.

DNA of the CDR3: TGTGCCAGCAGTCCCCAGGTTGGAAACACCATATATTTT. Amino acids: CASSPQVGNTIYF. The chain couples TRBV28 to TRBJ1-3; D gene uncertain. The germline gives CDR1 MDHEN, CDR2 SYDVKM. The CDR3 is made up of 13 amino acids. Between the trimmed V and J ends, which lost 5 bases and 3 bases, there was a span of 8 bases.

The J gene is TRBJ1-1, the V gene TRBV5-4; 11 nucleotides align to TRBD1. CDR3 length: 17 amino acids. J gave up 1 base and V 3 bases, and 8 bases lay outside the gene matches. CDR1 SGHNT and CDR2 YYREEE come from the germline V gene (reference sequence). In nucleotides, the CDR3 is TGTGCCAGCAGCTATGGGACAGGGGGATTCTCGAACACTGAAGCTTTCTTT. Amino acids: CASSYGTGGFSNTEAFF.

This clone came up a few times. The rearrangement links TRBV19 to TRBJ1-6; the D is unclear. CDR1 and CDR2 from the germline V gene are LNHDA and SQIVND (reference sequence). V lost 3 bases and J lost 9, with 9 bases in between. The CDR3 consists of 13 residues. Here the CDR3 DNA reads TGTGCCAGTAGTATCGCAGGCAGTTCACCCCTCCACTTT. This translates into CASSIAGSSPLHF.

J is TRBJ1-5 and V is TRBV6-5, with TRBD1 as a possible D gene (5 bases). V was pared by 7 bases and J by 2 bases, with 15 bases between. Germline values: CDR1 MNHEY, CDR2 SVGAGI. The CDR3 runs to 15 residues. CDR3 sequence: CASKGTTEGNQPQHF. The CDR3 DNA reads TGTGCCAGCAAGGGGACTACGGAGGGCAATCAGCCCCAGCATTTT.

This chain links TRBV7-9 with TRBJ1-1; 7 nucleotides align to TRBD1. Germline CDR1 SEHNR, CDR2 FQNEAQ (reference sequence). The CDR3 has 13 residues. Unmatched junction bases numbered 10, after V lost 4 bases and J lost 11 bases. The CDR3 DNA follows: TGTGCCAGCAGCTCCCGGGACAGCCGGTTGGCTTTCTTT. The encoded protein is CASSSRDSRLAFF.

This clone was observed a single time. This chain links TRBV7-3 with TRBJ2-1; 8 bases match TRBD2. The germline V gene encodes CDR1 SGHTA and CDR2 FQGTGA. The CDR3 totals 18 residues. Germline trimming cut 1 base from V and 6 bases from J; bases unmatched to any gene: 14. In DNA form, the CDR3 reads TGTGCCAGCAGCTTAATGGGCTTAGCGGGATCGTCTATCAATGAGCAGTTCTTC. It yields the protein CASSLMGLAGSSINEQFF.

This rearrangement joins TRBV6-6 to TRBJ1-5; D possibly corresponds to TRBD1 (6 bases). This CDR3 has 17 residues. V dropped 5 bases and J dropped 0 bases, with 17 bases sitting between them. Per germline, CDR1 MNHNY and CDR2 SVGAGI (reference sequence). In DNA form, the CDR3 reads TGTGCCAGCAGTCTAAACCCAACAGGGACTAGCAATCAGCCCCAGCATTTT. Translating gives CASSLNPTGTSNQPQHF.

The J gene is TRBJ1-3, the V gene TRBV6-2 or TRBV6-3; a possible D gene is TRBD1 (5 bases). V gave up 2 bases and J gave up 3 bases, with 11 bases separating them. Per the germline V gene, CDR1 is MNHEY and CDR2 is SVGEGT. The CDR3 has 15 amino acids. The CDR3 loop is CASSYGAEGGNTIYF. The CDR3, as DNA: TGTGCCAGCAGTTACGGGGCGGAAGGTGGAAACACCATATATTTT.